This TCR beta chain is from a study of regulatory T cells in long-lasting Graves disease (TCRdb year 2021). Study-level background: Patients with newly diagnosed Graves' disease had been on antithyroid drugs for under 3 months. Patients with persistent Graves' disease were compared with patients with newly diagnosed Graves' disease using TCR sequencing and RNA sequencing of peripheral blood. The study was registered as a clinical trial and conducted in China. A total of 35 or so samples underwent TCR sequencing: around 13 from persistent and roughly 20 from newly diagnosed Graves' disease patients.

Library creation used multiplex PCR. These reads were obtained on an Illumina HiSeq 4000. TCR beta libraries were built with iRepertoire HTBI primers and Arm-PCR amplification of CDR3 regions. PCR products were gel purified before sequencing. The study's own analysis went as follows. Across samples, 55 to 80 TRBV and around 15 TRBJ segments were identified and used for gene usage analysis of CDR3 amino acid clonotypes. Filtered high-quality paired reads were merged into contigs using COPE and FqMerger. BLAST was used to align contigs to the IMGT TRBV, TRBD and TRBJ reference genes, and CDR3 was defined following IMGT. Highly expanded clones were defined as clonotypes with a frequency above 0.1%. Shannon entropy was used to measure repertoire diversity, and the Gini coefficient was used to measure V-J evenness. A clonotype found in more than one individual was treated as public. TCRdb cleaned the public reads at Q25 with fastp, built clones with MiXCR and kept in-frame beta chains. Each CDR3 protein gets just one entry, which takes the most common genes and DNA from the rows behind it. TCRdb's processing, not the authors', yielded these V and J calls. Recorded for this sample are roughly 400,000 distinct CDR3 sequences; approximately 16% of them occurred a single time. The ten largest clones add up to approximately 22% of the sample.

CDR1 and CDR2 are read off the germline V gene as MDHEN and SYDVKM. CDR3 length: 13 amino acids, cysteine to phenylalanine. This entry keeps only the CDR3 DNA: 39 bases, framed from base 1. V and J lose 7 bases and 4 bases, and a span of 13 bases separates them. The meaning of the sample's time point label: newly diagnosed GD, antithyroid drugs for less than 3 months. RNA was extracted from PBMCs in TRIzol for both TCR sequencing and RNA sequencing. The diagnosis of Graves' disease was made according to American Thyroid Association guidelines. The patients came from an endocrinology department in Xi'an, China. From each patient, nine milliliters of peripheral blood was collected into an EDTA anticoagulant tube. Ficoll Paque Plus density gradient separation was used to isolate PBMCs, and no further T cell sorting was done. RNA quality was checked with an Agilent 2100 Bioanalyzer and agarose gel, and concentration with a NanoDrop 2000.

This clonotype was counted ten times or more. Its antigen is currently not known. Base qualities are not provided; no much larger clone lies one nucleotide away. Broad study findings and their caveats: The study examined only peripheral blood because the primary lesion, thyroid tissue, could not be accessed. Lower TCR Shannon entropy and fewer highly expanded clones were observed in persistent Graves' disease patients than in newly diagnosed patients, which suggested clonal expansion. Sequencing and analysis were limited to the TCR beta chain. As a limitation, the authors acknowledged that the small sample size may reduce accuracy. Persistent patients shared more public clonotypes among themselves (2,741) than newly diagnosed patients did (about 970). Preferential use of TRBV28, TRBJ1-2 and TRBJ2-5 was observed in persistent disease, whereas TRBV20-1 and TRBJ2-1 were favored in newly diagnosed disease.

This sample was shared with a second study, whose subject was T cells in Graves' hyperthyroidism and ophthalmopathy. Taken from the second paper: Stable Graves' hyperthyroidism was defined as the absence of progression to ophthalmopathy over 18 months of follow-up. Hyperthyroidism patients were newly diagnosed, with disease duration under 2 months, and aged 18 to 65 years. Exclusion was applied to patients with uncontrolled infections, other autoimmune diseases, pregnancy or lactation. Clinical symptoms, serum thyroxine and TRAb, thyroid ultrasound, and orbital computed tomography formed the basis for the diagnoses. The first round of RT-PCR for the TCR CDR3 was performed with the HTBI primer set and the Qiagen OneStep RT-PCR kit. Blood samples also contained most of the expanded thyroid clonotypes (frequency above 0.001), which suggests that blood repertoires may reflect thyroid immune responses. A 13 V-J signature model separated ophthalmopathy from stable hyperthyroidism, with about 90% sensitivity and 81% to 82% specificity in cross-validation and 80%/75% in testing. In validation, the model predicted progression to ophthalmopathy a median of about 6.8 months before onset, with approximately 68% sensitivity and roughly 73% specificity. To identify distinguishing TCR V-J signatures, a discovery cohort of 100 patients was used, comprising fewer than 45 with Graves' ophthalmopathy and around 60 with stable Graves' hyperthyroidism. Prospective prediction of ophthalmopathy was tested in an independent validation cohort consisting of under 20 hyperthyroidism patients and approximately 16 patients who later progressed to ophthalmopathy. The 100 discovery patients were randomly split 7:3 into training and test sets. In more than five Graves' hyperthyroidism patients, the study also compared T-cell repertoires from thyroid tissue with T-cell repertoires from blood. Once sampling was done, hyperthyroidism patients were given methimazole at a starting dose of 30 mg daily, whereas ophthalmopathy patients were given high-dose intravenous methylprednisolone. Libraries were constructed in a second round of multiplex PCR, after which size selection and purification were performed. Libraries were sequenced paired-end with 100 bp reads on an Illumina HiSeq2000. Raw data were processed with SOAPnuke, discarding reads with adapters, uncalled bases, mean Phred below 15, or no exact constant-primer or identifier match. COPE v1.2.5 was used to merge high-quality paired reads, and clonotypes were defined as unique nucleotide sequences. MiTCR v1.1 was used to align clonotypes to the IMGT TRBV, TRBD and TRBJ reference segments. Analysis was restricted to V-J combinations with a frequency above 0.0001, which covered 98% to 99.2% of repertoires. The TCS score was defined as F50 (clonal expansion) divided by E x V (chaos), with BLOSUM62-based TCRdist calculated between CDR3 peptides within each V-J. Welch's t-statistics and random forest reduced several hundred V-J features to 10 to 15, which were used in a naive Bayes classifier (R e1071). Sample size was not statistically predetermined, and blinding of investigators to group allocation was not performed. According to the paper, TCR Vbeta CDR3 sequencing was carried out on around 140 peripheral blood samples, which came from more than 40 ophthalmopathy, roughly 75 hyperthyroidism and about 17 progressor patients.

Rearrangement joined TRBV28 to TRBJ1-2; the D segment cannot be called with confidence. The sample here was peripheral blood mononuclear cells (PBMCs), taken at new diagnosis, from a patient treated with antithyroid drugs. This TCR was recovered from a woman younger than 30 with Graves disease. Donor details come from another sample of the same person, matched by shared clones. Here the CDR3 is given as CASNMPTSYGYTF. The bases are TGTGCCAGCAACATGCCCACCTCCTATGGCTACACCTTC.